The 18 T cell receptor beta chains below come from one sample, sequenced in a study of T cell responses to AZD1222 COVID-19 vaccine. Method: immunoSEQ multiplex PCR; TCRdb's copy keeps in-frame clones and lacks some. The repertoire consists of roughly 180,000 clones, with about nine tenths occurring once and the leading ten covering about 2.8%. The sample in question was peripheral blood, obtained on day 0 of AZD1222 vaccination. These receptors were taken from an adult in good health.

This clone has just one count. J is TRBJ2-7 and V is TRBV19; D gene uncertain. Trimming shortened V by 8 bases and J by 2 bases, and 13 bases separated the two germline ends. Per germline, CDR1 LNHDA and CDR2 SQIVND (reference sequence). This CDR3 comprises 13 residues. The CDR3 loop reads CASAAAATYEQYF. The CDR3 bases are TGTGCCAGTGCTGCGGCAGCTACCTACGAGCAGTACTTC.

In nucleotides, the CDR3 is TGTGCCAGCAGCTCTGGAAACTCCCTTGGCTACACCTTC. Protein sequence: CASSSGNSLGYTF. V gene TRBV11-2 combines with J gene TRBJ1-2; D gene uncertain. This CDR3 has 13 residues. CDR1 SGHAT and CDR2 FQNNGV come from the germline V gene. V shed 4 bases and J shed 7 bases, with 13 bases lying between them. The whole variable domain, remainder taken from reference TRBV11-2 and TRBJ1-2, is EAGVAQSPRYKIIEKRQSVAFWCNPISGHATLYWYQQILGQGPKLLIQFQNNGVVDDSQLPKDRFSAERLKGVDSTLKIQPAKLEDSAVYLCASSSGNSLGYTFGSGTRLTVV.

The rearrangement uses TRBV27 and TRBJ1-1; 8 bases line up with TRBD1. J lost 8 bases, V lost 3 bases, and 5 bases had no gene match. The CDR3 is 13 amino acids. Germline loops: CDR1 MNHEY, CDR2 SMNVEV (reference sequence). CDR3 region: CASSFSGGKEAFF. CDR3 nucleotides: TGTGCCAGCAGTTTTTCAGGGGGCAAGGAAGCTTTCTTT.

V and J are TRBV18 and TRBJ1-5; D is undetermined. Per germline, CDR1 KGHSH and CDR2 LQKENI. V was clipped by 6 bases and J by 2 bases, with 14 bases between them. The CDR3 runs to 15 residues. CDR3 residues: CASSPSGLGNQPQHF. In DNA, the CDR3 is TGTGCCAGCTCTCCCTCAGGTTTGGGCAATCAGCCCCAGCATTTT.

The chain joins TRBV4-2 to TRBJ1-5; the D gene is possibly TRBD1 (5 bases). The V gene's germline CDR1 is LGHNA and CDR2 YNFKEQ. The CDR3 consists of 15 residues. Trimming pared 0 bases from V and 4 bases from J, leaving 10 bases between. The CDR3 DNA is TGTGCCAGCAGCCAAGATAGGGGTTGGAATCAGCCCCAGCATTTT. Its translation: CASSQDRGWNQPQHF.

V usage is TRBV3-1 (or the pseudogene TRBV3-2) and J usage is TRBJ1-2; D gene uncertain. V was shortened by 0 bases and J by 4 bases, with 9 bases between the two germline ends. Germline values: CDR1 LGHDT, CDR2 YNNKEL (reference sequence). This CDR3 has 14 residues. CDR3 region: CASSQDRASYGYTF. The CDR3, as DNA: TGTGCCAGCAGCCAAGATCGAGCCTCCTATGGCTACACCTTC.

V is TRBV6-1 and J is TRBJ1-6; D is unclear. Per germline, CDR1 MNHNS and CDR2 SASEGT. Trimming shortened V by 2 bases and J by 8 bases, and 19 bases separated the two germline ends. The CDR3 is 17 residues long. The CDR3, as DNA: TGTGCCAGCAGTGAAATCGGGTTTTCGAGCCGGCATTCACCCCTCCACTTT. This codes for CASSEIGFSSRHSPLHF.

The rearrangement links TRBV5-1 to TRBJ2-5; 8 bases are shared with TRBD1. The germline V gene has CDR1 SGHRS and CDR2 YFSETQ. Losses at the gene ends were 3 bases for V and 1 base for J; bases not matched to a gene: 2. The CDR3 runs 14 residues. In DNA form, the CDR3 reads TGCGCCAGCAGCTCAACAGGGGGCCAAGAGACCCAGTACTTC. Amino acids: CASSSTGGQETQYF.

This clone was found a few times. This rearrangement joins TRBV19 to TRBJ1-5; D gene ambiguous. Trimming stripped 4 bases from V and 9 bases from J, with 10 bases between. The CDR3 is made up of 12 amino acids. Per germline, CDR1 LNHDA and CDR2 SQIVND (reference sequence). The CDR3 coding sequence is TGTGCCAGTAGTAGTCGTATGTCGCCCCAGCATTTT. It specifies CASSSRMSPQHF. Full variable domain (rest looked up from reference TRBV19 and TRBJ1-5): DGGITQSPKYLFRKEGQNVTLSCEQNLNHDAMYWYRQDPGQGLRLIYYSQIVNDFQKGDIAEGYSVSREKKESFPLTVTSAQKNPTAFYLCASSSRMSPQHFGDGTRLSIL.

This sequence joins TRBV11-1 and TRBJ2-1, with TRBD2 matching over 16 bases. This CDR3 is 15 amino acids long. Trimming at V came to 4 bases and at J to 8 bases, leaving 2 bases not matched to a gene. Germline lookup yields CDR1 SGHAT and CDR2 FQDESV (reference sequence). As DNA, the CDR3 is TGTGCCAGCAGCTCCGGGACTAGCGGGAGGGATGAGCAGTTCTTC. Translated: CASSSGTSGRDEQFF.

CDR3 bases: TGCGCCAGCAGGAAAGACCGGGACAGGAGTTACGAGCAGTACTTC. Its translation: CASRKDRDRSYEQYF. The chain employs TRBV5-1 and TRBJ2-7; 8 nucleotides line up with TRBD1. V shed 5 bases, J shed 4 bases, and the junction held 11 bases outside the gene matches. Germline loops: CDR1 SGHRS, CDR2 YFSETQ. This CDR3 contains 15 residues. The complete variable domain, with remaining parts taken from reference TRBV5-1 and TRBJ2-7, reads KAGVTQTPRYLIKTRGQQVTLSCSPISGHRSVSWYQQTPGQGLQFLFEYFSETQRNKGNFPGRFSGRQFSNSRSEMNVSTLELGDSALYLCASRKDRDRSYEQYFGPGTRLTVT.

This clone showed up just once. The rearrangement links TRBV18 to TRBJ2-5; D possibly corresponds to TRBD1 (5 bases). The V gene's germline CDR1 is KGHSH and CDR2 LQKENI. This CDR3 has 15 amino acids. The V end was cut by 0 bases, the J end by 6 bases, with 14 bases between. CDR3: CASSPPQGLVKTQYF. In DNA, the CDR3 is TGTGCCAGCTCACCACCTCAGGGTTTGGTGAAGACCCAGTACTTC.

The genes are TRBV3-1 (or the pseudogene TRBV3-2) and TRBJ1-2; a possible D gene is TRBD1 (5 bases). Trimming cost V 4 bases and J 6 bases, with 9 bases left between them. CDR3 length equals 12 residues. CDR1 LGHDT and CDR2 YNNKEL come from the germline V gene (reference sequence). The CDR3 region has the DNA TGTGCCAGCAGCCCGCTAGGGGATGGCTACACCTTC. It codes for CASSPLGDGYTF.

With respect to this clone: The junction differs from germline at one of its ends, possibly a read error. This chain uses TRBV11-2 with TRBJ2-7; weak D call: TRBD1 (8 bases). Germline V gives CDR1 SGHAT, CDR2 FQNNGV. The CDR3 totals 11 residues. CDR3 nucleotide sequence: TGTGCCAGCAGCTGGGGGGGACAGGTGCTATTC. Protein product: CASSWGGQVLF.

The chain recombines TRBV18 with TRBJ1-1, with unresolved D. The CDR3 extends over 13 amino acids. Trimming left V 0 bases short and J 5 bases short, with 7 bases between. Germline CDR1 is KGHSH and CDR2 is LQKENI. In DNA form, the CDR3 reads TGTGCCAGCTCACCACCGCCGTGGACTGAAGCTTTCTTT. This codes for CASSPPPWTEAFF.

The V and J genes are TRBV6-5 and TRBJ1-2; unclear D gene. CDR1 is MNHEY and CDR2 is SVGAGI in the germline V gene. Trimming shortened V by 8 bases and J by 9 bases, and 10 bases separated the two germline ends. The CDR3 spans 10 residues. The CDR3 DNA sequence: TGTGCCAGCCGCGGGGTGCGCTACACCTTC. It translates to CASRGVRYTF.

This clone was observed a single time. The chain links TRBV18 to TRBJ2-2, with D possibly being TRBD1 (6 bases). Looked up from germline, CDR1 is KGHSH and CDR2 is LQKENI. V lost 4 bases and J lost 6, with 15 bases in between. This CDR3 has 15 residues. The CDR3 sequence: CASSRDKGFSGELFF. CDR3 DNA sequence: TGTGCCAGCTCACGGGACAAGGGTTTCTCCGGGGAGCTGTTTTTT.

V is TRBV5-1 and J is TRBJ2-7, with 9 bases lining up with TRBD2. Trimming at V came to 2 bases and at J to 5 bases, leaving 5 bases not matched to a gene. There are 14 residues in the CDR3. The germline V gene has CDR1 SGHRS and CDR2 YFSETQ. In nucleotides, the CDR3 is TGCGCCAGCAGCTTTACAGCGGGAGGCGACGAGCAGTACTTC. Protein: CASSFTAGGDEQYF.